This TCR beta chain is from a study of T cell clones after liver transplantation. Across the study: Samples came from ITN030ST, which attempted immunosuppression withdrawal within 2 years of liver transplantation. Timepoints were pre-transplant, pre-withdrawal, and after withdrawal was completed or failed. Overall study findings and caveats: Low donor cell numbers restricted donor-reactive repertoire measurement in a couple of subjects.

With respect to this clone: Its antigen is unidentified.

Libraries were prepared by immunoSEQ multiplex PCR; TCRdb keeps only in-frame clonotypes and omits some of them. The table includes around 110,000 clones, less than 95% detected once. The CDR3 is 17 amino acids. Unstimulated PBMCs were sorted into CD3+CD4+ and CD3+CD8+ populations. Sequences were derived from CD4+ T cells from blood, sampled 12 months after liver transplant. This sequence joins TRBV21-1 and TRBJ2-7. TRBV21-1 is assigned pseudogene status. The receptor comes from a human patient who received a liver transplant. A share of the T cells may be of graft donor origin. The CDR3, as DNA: TGTGCCAGCAGCAAAATGTTTGACCGGGCCCTTTGGAACGAGCAGTACTTC. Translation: CASSKMFDRALWNEQYF.